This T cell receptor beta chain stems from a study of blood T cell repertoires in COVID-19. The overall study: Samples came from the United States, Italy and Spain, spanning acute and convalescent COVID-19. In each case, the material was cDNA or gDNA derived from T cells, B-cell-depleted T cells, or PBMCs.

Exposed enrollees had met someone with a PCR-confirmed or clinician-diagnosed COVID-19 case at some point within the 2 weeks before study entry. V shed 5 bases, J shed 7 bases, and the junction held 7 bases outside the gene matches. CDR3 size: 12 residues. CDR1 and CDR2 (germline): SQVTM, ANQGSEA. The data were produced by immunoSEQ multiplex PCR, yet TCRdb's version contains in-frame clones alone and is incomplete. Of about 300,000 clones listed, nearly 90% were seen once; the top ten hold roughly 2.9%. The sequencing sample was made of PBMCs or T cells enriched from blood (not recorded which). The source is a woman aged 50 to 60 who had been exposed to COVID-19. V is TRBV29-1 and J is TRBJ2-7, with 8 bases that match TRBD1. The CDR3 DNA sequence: TGCAGCGTTATTCGGACAGGGCGGGAGCAGTACTTC. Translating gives CSVIRTGREQYF.